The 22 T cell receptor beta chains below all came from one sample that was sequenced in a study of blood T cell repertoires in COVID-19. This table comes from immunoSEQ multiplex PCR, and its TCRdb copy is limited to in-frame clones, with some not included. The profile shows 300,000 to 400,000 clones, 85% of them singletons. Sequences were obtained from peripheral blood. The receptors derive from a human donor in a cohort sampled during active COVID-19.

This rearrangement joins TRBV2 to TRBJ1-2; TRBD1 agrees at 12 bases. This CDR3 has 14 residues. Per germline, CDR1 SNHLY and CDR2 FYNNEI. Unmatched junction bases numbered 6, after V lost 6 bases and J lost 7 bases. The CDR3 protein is CASSRGQGASGYTF. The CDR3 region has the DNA TGTGCCAGCAGCCGGGGACAGGGGGCGAGTGGCTACACCTTC. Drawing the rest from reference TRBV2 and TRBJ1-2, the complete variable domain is EPEVTQTPSHQVTQMGQEVILRCVPISNHLYFYWYRQILGQKVEFLVSFYNNEISEKSEIFDDQFSVERPDGSNFTLKIRSTKLEDSAMYFCASSRGQGASGYTFGSGTRLTVV.

CDR3: CASSTADTQYF. The CDR3 nucleotides read TGTGCCAGCAGCACAGCAGATACGCAGTATTTT. The rearrangement joins TRBV28 to TRBJ2-3; D remains unclear. Looked up from germline, CDR1 is MDHEN and CDR2 is SYDVKM. V dropped 6 bases and J dropped 4 bases, with 5 bases sitting between them. This CDR3 has 11 amino acids.

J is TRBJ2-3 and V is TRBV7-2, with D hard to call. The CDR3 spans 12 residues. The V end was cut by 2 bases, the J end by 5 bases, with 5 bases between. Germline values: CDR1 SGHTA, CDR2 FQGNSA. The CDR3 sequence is CASSLSGDTQYF. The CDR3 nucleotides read TGTGCCAGCAGCTTATCGGGAGATACGCAGTATTTT. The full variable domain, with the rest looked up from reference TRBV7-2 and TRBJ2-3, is GAGVSQSPSNKVTEKGKDVELRCDPISGHTALYWYRQSLGQGLEFLIYFQGNSAPDKSGLPSDRFSAERTGGSVSTLTIQRTQQEDSAVYLCASSLSGDTQYFGPGTRLTVL.

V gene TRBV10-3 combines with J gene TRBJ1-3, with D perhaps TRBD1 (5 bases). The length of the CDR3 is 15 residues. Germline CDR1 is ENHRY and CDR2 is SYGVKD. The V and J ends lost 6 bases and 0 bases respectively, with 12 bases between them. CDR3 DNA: TGTGCCATCAGACAAGACAGTGGCTCTGGAAACACCATATATTTT. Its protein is CAIRQDSGSGNTIYF.

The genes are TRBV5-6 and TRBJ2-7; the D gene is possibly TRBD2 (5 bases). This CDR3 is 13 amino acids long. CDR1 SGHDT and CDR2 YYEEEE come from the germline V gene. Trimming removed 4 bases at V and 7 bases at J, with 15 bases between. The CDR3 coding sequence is TGTGCCAGCAGCCGGGGTCCGGAGTGGGAGCAGTACTTC. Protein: CASSRGPEWEQYF.

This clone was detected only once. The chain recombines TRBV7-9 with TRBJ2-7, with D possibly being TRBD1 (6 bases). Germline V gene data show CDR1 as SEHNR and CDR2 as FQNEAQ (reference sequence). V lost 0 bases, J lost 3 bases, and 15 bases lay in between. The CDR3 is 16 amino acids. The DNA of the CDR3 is TGTGCCAGCAGCTTAGCGCTGGGGGCAAAGGGCTACGAGCAGTACTTC. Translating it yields CASSLALGAKGYEQYF.

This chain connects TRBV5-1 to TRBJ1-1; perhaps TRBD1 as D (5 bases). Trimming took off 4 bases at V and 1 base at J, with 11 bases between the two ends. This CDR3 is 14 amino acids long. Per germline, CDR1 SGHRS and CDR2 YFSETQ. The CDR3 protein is CASSTDRPNTEAFF. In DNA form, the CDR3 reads TGCGCCAGCAGCACAGACAGACCGAACACTGAAGCTTTCTTT. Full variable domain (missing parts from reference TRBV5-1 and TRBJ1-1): KAGVTQTPRYLIKTRGQQVTLSCSPISGHRSVSWYQQTPGQGLQFLFEYFSETQRNKGNFPGRFSGRQFSNSRSEMNVSTLELGDSALYLCASSTDRPNTEAFFGQGTRLTVV.

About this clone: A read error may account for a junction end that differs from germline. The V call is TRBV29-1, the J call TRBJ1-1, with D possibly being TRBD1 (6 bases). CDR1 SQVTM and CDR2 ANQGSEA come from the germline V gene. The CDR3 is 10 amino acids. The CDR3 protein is CSVESVDQGF. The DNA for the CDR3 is TGCAGCGTTGAGAGCGTCGATCAGGGGTTT. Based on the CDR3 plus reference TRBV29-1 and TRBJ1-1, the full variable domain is SAVISQKPSRDICQRGTSLTIQCQVDSQVTMMFWYRQQPGQSLTLIATANQGSEATYESGFVIDKFPISRPNLTFSTLTVSNMSPEDSSIYLCSVESVDQGFGQGTRLTVV.

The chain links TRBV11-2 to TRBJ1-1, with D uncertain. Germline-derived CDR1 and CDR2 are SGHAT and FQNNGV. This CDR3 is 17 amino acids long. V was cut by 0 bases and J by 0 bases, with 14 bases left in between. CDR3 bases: TGTGCCAGCAGCTTAGACTCATCAGGAGGAATGAACACTGAAGCTTTCTTT. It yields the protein CASSLDSSGGMNTEAFF.

CDR3 region: CASSFQMTGREFF. DNA for the CDR3: TGTGCCAGCAGCTTTCAGATGACAGGGAGAGAGTTCTTC. This chain uses TRBV11-2 with TRBJ2-1; 7 bases are shared with TRBD1. CDR3 length: 13 residues. Germline assignment: CDR1 SGHAT and CDR2 FQNNGV. J gave up 14 bases and V 3 bases, and 10 bases lay outside the gene matches.

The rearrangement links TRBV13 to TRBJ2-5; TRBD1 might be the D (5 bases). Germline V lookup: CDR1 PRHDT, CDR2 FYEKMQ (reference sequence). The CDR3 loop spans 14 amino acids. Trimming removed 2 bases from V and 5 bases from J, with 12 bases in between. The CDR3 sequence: CASSLQGTSETQYF. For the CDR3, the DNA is TGTGCCAGCAGCTTACAGGGAACGTCGGAGACCCAGTACTTC.

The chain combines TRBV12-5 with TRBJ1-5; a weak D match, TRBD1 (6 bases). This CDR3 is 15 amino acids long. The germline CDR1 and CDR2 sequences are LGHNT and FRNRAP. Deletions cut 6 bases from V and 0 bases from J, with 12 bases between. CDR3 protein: CASGWDTYSNQPQHF. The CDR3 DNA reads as TGTGCTAGTGGCTGGGACACTTATAGCAATCAGCCCCAGCATTTT.

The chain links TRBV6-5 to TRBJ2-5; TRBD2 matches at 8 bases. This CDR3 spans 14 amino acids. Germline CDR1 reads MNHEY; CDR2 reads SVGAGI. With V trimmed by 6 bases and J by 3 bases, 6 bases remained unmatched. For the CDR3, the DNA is TGTGCCAGCAGGGCGACTAGCGCGAAAGAGACCCAGTACTTC. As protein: CASRATSAKETQYF.

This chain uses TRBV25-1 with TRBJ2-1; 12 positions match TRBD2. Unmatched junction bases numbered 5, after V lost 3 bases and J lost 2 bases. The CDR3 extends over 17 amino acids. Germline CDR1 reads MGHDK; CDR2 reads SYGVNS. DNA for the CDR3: TGTGCCAGCAGTGAGGGACTAGCGGGTTTACCCTACAATGAGCAGTTCTTC. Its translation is CASSEGLAGLPYNEQFF.

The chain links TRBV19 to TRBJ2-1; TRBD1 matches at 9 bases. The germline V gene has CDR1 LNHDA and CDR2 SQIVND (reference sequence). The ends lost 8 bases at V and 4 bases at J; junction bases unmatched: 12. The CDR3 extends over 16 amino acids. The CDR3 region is CASQKTDRGIYNEQFF. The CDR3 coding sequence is TGTGCCAGTCAGAAAACCGACAGGGGGATATACAATGAGCAGTTCTTC.

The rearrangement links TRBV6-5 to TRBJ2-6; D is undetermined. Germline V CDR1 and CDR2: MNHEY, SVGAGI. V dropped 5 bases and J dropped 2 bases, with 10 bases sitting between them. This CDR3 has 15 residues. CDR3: CASSNSPPGANVLTF. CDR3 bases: TGTGCCAGCAGTAATTCTCCCCCTGGGGCCAACGTCCTGACTTTC.

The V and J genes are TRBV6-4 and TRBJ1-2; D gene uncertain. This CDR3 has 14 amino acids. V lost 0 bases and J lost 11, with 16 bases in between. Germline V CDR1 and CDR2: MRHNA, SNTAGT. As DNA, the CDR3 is TGTGCCAGCAGTGACTCGAGAAACGGAGCTGGTTACACCTTC. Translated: CASSDSRNGAGYTF.

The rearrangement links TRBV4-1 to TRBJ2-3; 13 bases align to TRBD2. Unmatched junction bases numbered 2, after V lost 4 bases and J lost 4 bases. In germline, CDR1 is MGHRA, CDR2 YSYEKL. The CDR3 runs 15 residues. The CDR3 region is CASSRTSGGADTQYF. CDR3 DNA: TGCGCCAGCAGCCGGACTAGCGGGGGAGCAGATACGCAGTATTTT.

The CDR3 nucleotides are TGCGCCAGCAGCCTCGGACTGGGGAGCCTATACGAGCAGTACTTC. It translates to CASSLGLGSLYEQYF. The gene calls are TRBV5-1 and TRBJ2-7, with D tentatively TRBD2 (5 bases). Germline V gene lookup returns CDR1 SGHRS and CDR2 YFSETQ. Between the trimmed V and J ends, which lost 4 bases and 4 bases, there was a span of 18 bases. The CDR3 runs to 15 residues.

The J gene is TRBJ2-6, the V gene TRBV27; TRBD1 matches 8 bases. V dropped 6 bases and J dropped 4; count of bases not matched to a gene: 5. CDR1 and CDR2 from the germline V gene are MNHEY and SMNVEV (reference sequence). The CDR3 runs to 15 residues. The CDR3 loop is CASRLQGAGANVLTF. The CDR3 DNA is TGTGCCAGCAGACTGCAGGGGGCCGGGGCCAACGTCCTGACTTTC.

The CDR3 spells CASSLGAGGRTDTQYF. The CDR3 coding sequence is TGTGCCAGCAGCTTGGGAGCGGGGGGGCGGACAGATACGCAGTATTTT. This chain uses TRBV5-4 with TRBJ2-3; 10 nucleotides line up with TRBD2. This CDR3 is built from 16 residues. V shed 0 bases, J shed 3 bases, and the junction held 4 bases outside the gene matches. The germline V gene encodes CDR1 SGHNT and CDR2 YYREEE (reference sequence).

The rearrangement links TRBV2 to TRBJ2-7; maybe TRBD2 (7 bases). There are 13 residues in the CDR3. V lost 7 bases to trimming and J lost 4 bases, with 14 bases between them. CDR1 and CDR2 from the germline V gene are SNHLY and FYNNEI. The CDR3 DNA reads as TGTGCCAGCATCAGCGGGACACGGTACGAGCAGTACTTC. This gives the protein CASISGTRYEQYF.